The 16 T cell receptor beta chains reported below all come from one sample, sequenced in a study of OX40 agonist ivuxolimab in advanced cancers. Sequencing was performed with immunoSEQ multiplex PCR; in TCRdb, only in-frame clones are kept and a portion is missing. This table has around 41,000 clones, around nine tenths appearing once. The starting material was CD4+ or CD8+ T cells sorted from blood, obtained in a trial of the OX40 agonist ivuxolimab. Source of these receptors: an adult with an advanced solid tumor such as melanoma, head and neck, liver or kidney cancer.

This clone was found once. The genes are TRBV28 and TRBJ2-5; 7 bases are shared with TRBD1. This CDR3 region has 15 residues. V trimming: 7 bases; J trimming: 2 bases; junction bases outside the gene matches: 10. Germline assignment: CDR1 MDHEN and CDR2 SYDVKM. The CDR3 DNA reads TGTGCCAGCACTCCCCGGGGACAGCAACAAGAGACCCAGTACTTC. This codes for CASTPRGQQQETQYF.

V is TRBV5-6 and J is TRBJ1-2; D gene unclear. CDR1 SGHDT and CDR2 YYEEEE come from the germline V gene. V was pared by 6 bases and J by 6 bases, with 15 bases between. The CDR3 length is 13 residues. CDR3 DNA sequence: TGTGCCAGCACCTCAGGACCTCATCATGGCTACACCTTC. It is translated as CASTSGPHHGYTF.

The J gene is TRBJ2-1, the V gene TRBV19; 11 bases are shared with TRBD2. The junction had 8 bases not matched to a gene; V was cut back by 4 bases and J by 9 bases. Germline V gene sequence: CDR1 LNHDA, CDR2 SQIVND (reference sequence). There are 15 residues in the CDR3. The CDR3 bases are TGTGCCAGTAGTACCCTAACTAGCGGGAGTCGTGAGCAGTTCTTC. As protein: CASSTLTSGSREQFF.

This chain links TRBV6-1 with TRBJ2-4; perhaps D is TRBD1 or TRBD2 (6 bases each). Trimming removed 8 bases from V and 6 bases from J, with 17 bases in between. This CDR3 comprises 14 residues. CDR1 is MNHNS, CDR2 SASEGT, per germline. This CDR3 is CASGGGVLRNIQYF. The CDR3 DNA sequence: TGTGCCAGCGGAGGGGGAGTACTTAGAAACATTCAGTACTTC.

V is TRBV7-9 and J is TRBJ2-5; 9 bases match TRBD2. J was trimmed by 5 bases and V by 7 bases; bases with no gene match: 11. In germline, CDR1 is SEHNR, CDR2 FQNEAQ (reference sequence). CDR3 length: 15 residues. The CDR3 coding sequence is TGTGCCAGCACCATAGCGGGAGCTCGCGCGGAGACCCAGTACTTC. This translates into CASTIAGARAETQYF.

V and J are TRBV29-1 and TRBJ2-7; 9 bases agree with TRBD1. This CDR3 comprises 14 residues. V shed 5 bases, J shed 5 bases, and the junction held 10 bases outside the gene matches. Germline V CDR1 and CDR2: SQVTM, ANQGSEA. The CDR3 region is CSVPTGGTIDEQYF. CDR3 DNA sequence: TGCAGCGTTCCGACAGGGGGTACAATCGACGAGCAGTACTTC.

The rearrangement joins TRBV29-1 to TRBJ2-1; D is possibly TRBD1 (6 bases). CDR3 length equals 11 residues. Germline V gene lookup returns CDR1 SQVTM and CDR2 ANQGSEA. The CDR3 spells CSVGAGNEQFF. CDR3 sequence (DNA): TGCAGTGTGGGGGCAGGCAATGAGCAGTTCTTC.

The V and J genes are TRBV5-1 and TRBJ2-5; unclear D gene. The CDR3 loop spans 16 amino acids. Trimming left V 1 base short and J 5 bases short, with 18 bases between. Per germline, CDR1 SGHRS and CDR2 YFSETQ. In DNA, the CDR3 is TGCGCCAGCAGCTTGACCCCCGACACCTGGGCGGAGACCCAGTACTTC. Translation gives CASSLTPDTWAETQYF.

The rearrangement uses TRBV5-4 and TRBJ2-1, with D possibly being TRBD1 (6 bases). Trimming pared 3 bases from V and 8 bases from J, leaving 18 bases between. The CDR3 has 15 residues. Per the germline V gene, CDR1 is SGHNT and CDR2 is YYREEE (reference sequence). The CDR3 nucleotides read TGTGCCAGCAGCTCGGGGCAGGGGCGTTCATATGAGCAGTTCTTC. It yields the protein CASSSGQGRSYEQFF.

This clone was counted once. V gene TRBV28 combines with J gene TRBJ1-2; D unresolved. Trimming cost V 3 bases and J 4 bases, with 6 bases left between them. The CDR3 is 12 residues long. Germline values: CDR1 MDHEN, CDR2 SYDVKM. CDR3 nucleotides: TGTGCCAGCAGTTTTGAGTCCTATGGCTACACCTTC. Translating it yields CASSFESYGYTF.

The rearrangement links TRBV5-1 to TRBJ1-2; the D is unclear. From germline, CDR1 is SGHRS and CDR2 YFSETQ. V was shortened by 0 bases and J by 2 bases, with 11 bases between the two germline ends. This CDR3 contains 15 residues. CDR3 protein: CASSLEEGMNYGYTF. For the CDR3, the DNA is TGCGCCAGCAGCTTGGAAGAAGGGATGAACTATGGCTACACCTTC.

The CDR3 loop reads CASSRRTSGEQETQYF. The CDR3 DNA is TGTGCCAGTAGTAGGAGGACTAGCGGGGAGCAAGAGACCCAGTACTTC. The rearrangement uses TRBV19 and TRBJ2-5; 12 positions match TRBD2. The CDR3 runs 16 residues. Per the germline V gene, CDR1 is LNHDA and CDR2 is SQIVND (reference sequence). V shed 4 bases, J shed 2 bases, and the junction held 5 bases outside the gene matches. The complete variable domain, with remaining parts taken from reference TRBV19 and TRBJ2-5, reads DGGITQSPKYLFRKEGQNVTLSCEQNLNHDAMYWYRQDPGQGLRLIYYSQIVNDFQKGDIAEGYSVSREKKESFPLTVTSAQKNPTAFYLCASSRRTSGEQETQYFGPGTRLLVL.

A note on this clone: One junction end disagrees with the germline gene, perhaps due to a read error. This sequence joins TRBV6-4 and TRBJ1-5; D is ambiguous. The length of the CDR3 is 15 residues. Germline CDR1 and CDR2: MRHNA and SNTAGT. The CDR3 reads CASSYSGGSNQPQHF. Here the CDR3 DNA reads TGTGCCAGCAGTTACTCGGGCGGTAGCAATCAGCCCCAGCATTTT.

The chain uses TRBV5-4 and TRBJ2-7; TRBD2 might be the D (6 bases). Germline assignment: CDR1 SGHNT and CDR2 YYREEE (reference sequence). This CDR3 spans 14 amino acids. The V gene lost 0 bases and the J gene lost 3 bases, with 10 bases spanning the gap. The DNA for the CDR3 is TGTGCCAGCAGCTTGGACCCAGCGGGCTACGAGCAGTACTTC. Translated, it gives CASSLDPAGYEQYF.

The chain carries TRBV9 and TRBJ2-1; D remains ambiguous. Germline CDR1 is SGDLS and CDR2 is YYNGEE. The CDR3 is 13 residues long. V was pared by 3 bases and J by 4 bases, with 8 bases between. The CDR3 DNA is TGTGCCAGCAGCGCGGTACAGTACAATGAGCAGTTCTTC. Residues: CASSAVQYNEQFF.

CDR3 region: CASSTGLFYEQYF. DNA for the CDR3: TGCGCCAGCAGCACGGGACTATTTTACGAGCAGTACTTC. The chain carries TRBV4-3 and TRBJ2-7; 7 bases are a match to TRBD2. Germline lookup yields CDR1 LGHNA and CDR2 YSLEER. The V segment lost 5 bases and the J segment 4 bases; nucleotides outside the gene matches: 5. The CDR3 is 13 residues long.